The clone carrying this TCR beta chain has ten or more counts. What it binds is not known. The germline V gene has CDR1 SGHRS and CDR2 YFSETQ. The CDR3 is 15 residues long. Trimming cost V 2 bases and J 2 bases; bases outside gene matches: 5. The data were taken from a study of CD8 T cells in ankylosing spondylitis. Study observations and caveats: In ankylosing spondylitis blood, a motif of eight highly homologous TCR beta variants appeared characteristic. A number of the motif variants had already been described in reactive arthritis synovial fluid and blood.

Preparation of TCR beta libraries was done by quantitative 5'-RACE with molecular barcodes. From the 5' RACE reads, TCRdb called clonotypes with MiXCR, one entry per CDR3 protein. Here the sample spans about 240,000 distinct CDR3 sequences, less than 10% being singletons. Sequencing was performed on blood, either unsorted or a sorted T cell fraction (not recorded which). The V call is TRBV5-1, the J call TRBJ2-7, with 9 positions matching TRBD1. The sequence came from a male donor with ankylosing spondylitis or in good health (not recorded which). CDR3 protein: CASSFLRTGAYEQYF. In nucleotides, the CDR3 is TGCGCCAGCAGCTTCCTTAGGACAGGGGCCTACGAGCAGTACTTC.